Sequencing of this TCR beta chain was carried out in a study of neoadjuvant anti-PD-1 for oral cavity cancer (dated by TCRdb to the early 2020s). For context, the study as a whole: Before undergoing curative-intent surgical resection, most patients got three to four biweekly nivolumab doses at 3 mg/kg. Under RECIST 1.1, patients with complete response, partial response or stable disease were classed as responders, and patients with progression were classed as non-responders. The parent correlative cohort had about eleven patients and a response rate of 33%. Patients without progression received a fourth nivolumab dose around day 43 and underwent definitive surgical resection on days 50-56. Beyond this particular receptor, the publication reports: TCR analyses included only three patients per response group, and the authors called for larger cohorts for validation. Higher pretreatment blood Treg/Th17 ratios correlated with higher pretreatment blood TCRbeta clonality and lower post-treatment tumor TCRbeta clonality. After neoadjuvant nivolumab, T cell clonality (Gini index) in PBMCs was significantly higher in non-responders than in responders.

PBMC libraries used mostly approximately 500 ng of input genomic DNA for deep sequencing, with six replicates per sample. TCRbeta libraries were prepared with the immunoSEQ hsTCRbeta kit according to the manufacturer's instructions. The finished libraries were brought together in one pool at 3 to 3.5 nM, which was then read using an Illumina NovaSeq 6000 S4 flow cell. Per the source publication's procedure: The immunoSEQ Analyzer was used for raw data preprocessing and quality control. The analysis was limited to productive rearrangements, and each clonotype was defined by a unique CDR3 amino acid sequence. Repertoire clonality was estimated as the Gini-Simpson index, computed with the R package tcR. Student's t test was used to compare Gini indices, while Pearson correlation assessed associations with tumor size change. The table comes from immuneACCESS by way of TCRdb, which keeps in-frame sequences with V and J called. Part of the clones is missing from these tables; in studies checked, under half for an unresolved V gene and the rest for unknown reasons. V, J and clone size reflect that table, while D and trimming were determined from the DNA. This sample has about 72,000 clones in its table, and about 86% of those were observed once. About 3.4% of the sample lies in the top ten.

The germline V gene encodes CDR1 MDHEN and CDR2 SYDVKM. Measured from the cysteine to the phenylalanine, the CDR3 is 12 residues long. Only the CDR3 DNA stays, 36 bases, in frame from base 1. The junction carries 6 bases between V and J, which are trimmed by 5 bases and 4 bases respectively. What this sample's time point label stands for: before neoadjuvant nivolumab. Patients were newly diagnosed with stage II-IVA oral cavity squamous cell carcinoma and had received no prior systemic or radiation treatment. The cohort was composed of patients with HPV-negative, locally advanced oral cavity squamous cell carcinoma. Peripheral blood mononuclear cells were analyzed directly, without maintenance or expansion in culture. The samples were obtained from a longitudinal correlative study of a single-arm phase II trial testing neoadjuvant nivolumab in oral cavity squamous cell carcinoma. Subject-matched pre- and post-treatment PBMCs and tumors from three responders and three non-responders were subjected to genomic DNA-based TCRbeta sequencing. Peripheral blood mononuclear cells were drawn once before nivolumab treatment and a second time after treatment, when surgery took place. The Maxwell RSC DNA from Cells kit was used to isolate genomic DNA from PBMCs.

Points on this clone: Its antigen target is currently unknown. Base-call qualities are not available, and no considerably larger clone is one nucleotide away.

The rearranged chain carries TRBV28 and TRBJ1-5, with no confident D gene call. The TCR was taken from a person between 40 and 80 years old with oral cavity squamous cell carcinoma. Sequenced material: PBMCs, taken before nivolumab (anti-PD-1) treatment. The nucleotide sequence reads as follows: TGTGCCAGCAGTGAAGAAAATCAGCCCCAGCATTTT. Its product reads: CASSEENQPQHF.